These 22 T cell receptor beta chains came from one sample sequenced in a study of blood T cell repertoires in COVID-19. Assay used: immunoSEQ multiplex PCR; TCRdb lists only in-frame clones, some missing. This sample has 160,000 or so clones, with 81% found just once. Sequencing was performed on PBMCs or T cells enriched from blood (not recorded which). The receptors were sampled from a middle-aged woman with acute COVID-19.

In its sample, this clone was seen a few times. The chain combines TRBV4-2 with TRBJ1-1, with D possibly matching TRBD1 (5 bases). The CDR3 is 14 residues long. Germline V gives CDR1 LGHNA, CDR2 YNFKEQ. V lost 5 bases to trimming and J lost 1 base, with 11 bases between them. This CDR3 is CASSYTTENTEAFF. The CDR3 bases are TGTGCCAGCAGCTACACGACAGAGAACACTGAAGCTTTCTTT.

In this sample, this clone turned up once. This sequence joins TRBV7-8 and TRBJ2-2; TRBD2 might be the D (6 bases). The CDR3 has 15 residues. The V end lost 7 bases, the J end lost 4 bases, and 16 bases lay between the germline ends. Germline assignment: CDR1 SGHVS and CDR2 FQNEAQ. CDR3 region: CASTPLALGTGELFF. CDR3 nucleotides: TGTGCCAGCACCCCTCTAGCGTTGGGCACCGGGGAGCTGTTTTTT.

This chain links TRBV19 with TRBJ1-5; 8 positions match TRBD1. The CDR3 extends over 14 amino acids. The junction had 7 bases not matched to a gene; V was cut back by 5 bases and J by 7 bases. Germline CDR1 reads LNHDA; CDR2 reads SQIVND (reference sequence). The CDR3 protein is CASSWAGGVQPQHF. DNA of the CDR3: TGTGCCAGTAGTTGGGCAGGGGGCGTGCAGCCCCAGCATTTT.

The V call is TRBV6-6, the J call TRBJ2-5, with 7 bases lining up with TRBD1. The V gene's germline CDR1 is MNHNY and CDR2 SVGAGI (reference sequence). V dropped 5 bases and J dropped 5; count of bases not matched to a gene: 5. There are 13 residues in the CDR3. The CDR3 spells CASSDRVGETQYF. The CDR3 region has the DNA TGTGCCAGCAGTGACAGGGTCGGGGAGACCCAGTACTTC.

The V and J genes are TRBV28 and TRBJ1-1, with a possible D match to TRBD1 (5 bases). This CDR3 contains 12 residues. Trimming took off 11 bases at V and 7 bases at J, with 17 bases between the two ends. Germline V lookup: CDR1 MDHEN, CDR2 SYDVKM. CDR3 DNA sequence: TGTGCCTCTCACACGGGGGTCGATGAAGCTTTCTTT. Translated, it gives CASHTGVDEAFF.

The V call is TRBV3-1 (or the pseudogene TRBV3-2), the J call TRBJ2-1, with 11 bases matching TRBD2. This CDR3 contains 15 residues. V was pared by 3 bases and J by 8 bases, with 6 bases of the junction left unmatched. Germline loops: CDR1 LGHDT, CDR2 YNNKEL (reference sequence). CDR3 region: CASSQGLAAVHEQFF. The CDR3 DNA reads as TGTGCCAGCAGCCAGGGACTAGCGGCTGTGCATGAGCAGTTCTTC.

The V call is TRBV5-1, the J call TRBJ1-5; TRBD1 is a possible D gene (6 bases). The CDR3 has 17 amino acids. Trimming removed 4 bases from V and 0 bases from J, with 17 bases in between. Germline V gene lookup returns CDR1 SGHRS and CDR2 YFSETQ. In nucleotides, the CDR3 is TGCGCCAGCAGCCAGGGGCCGGTTGAATATAGCAATCAGCCCCAGCATTTT. Protein: CASSQGPVEYSNQPQHF.

V is TRBV19 and J is TRBJ2-2; D perhaps matches TRBD2 (6 bases). The CDR3 spans 14 residues. Trimming left V 7 bases short and J 4 bases short, with 13 bases between. CDR1 LNHDA and CDR2 SQIVND come from the germline V gene (reference sequence). The CDR3 region is CASNGGAPTGELFF. CDR3 DNA sequence: TGTGCCAGTAACGGCGGGGCTCCCACCGGGGAGCTGTTTTTT.

The chain has TRBV5-1 and TRBJ2-3, with 7 nucleotides matching TRBD2. The CDR3 has 15 amino acids. Germline V CDR1 and CDR2: SGHRS, YFSETQ. The junction had 6 bases not matched to a gene; V was cut back by 5 bases and J by 0 bases. CDR3 protein: CASRFSGPSTDTQYF. Here the CDR3 DNA reads TGCGCCAGCAGATTTAGCGGGCCCAGCACAGATACGCAGTATTTT.

This clone occurred once. The V and J genes are TRBV29-1 and TRBJ2-7; a possible D gene is TRBD1 (5 bases). Germline CDR1 is SQVTM and CDR2 is ANQGSEA. Deletions cut 0 bases from V and 3 bases from J, with 15 bases between. The CDR3 is 15 amino acids. CDR3 amino acids: CSVEENGSGNYEQYF. The CDR3 DNA reads as TGCAGCGTTGAAGAGAATGGGTCAGGGAACTACGAGCAGTACTTC.

This chain joins TRBV19 and TRBJ1-1, with 7 bases aligning to TRBD1. The CDR3 has 15 amino acids. The germline gives CDR1 LNHDA, CDR2 SQIVND (reference sequence). J lost 4 bases, V lost 5 bases, and 10 bases had no gene match. This CDR3 is CASSFTNRGGTEAFF. CDR3 DNA: TGTGCCAGTAGTTTTACTAACAGGGGTGGCACTGAAGCTTTCTTT. The full variable domain, completed using reference TRBV19 and TRBJ1-1, is DGGITQSPKYLFRKEGQNVTLSCEQNLNHDAMYWYRQDPGQGLRLIYYSQIVNDFQKGDIAEGYSVSREKKESFPLTVTSAQKNPTAFYLCASSFTNRGGTEAFFGQGTRLTVV.

The chain combines TRBV27 with TRBJ2-6, with 7 nucleotides matching TRBD1. CDR1 and CDR2 from the germline V gene are MNHEY and SMNVEV (reference sequence). V was clipped by 6 bases and J by 2 bases; unmatched bases: 1. This CDR3 contains 14 residues. CDR3 in DNA: TGTGCCAGCAGGACAGGGACTGGGGCCAACGTCCTGACTTTC. It specifies CASRTGTGANVLTF.

The chain is built from TRBV5-1 and TRBJ2-3; D perhaps matches TRBD1 (5 bases). CDR3 size: 14 residues. CDR1 SGHRS and CDR2 YFSETQ come from the germline V gene. With 3 bases removed from V and 2 bases from J, the gap between germline ends came to 10 bases. CDR3 sequence: CASSYDRSTDTQYF. CDR3 sequence (DNA): TGCGCCAGCAGCTATGACAGATCCACAGATACGCAGTATTTT.

The rearrangement joins TRBV27 to TRBJ2-1, with D unresolved. The V end lost 5 bases, the J end lost 9 bases, and 8 bases lay between the germline ends. In germline, CDR1 is MNHEY, CDR2 SMNVEV (reference sequence). The CDR3 has 11 amino acids. This chain's CDR3 is CASSTTGEQFF. Written as DNA, the CDR3 is TGTGCCAGCAGTACCACCGGTGAGCAGTTCTTC.

This chain joins TRBV9 and TRBJ1-5, with 8 bases lining up with TRBD1. CDR1 is SGDLS and CDR2 is YYNGEE in the germline V gene. Trimming at V came to 3 bases and at J to 6 bases, leaving 5 bases not matched to a gene. The CDR3 is 14 residues long. This CDR3 reads CASSADRGGQPQHF. The CDR3 DNA reads TGTGCCAGCAGCGCTGACAGGGGTGGTCAGCCCCAGCATTTT.

This chain uses TRBV30 with TRBJ2-1; 7 bases are shared with TRBD2. CDR1 and CDR2 from the germline V gene are GTSNPN and SVGIG (reference sequence). The J segment lost 15 bases and the V segment lost 2 bases, leaving 16 bases of the junction unmatched. The CDR3 has 14 amino acids. CDR3: CAWSKDSSLAEAFF. DNA for the CDR3: TGTGCCTGGAGTAAGGATTCGAGTCTAGCGGAAGCGTTCTTC.

This chain uses TRBV30 with TRBJ2-1; 11 nucleotides line up with TRBD2. The CDR3 length is 19 residues. Germline values: CDR1 GTSNPN, CDR2 SVGIG (reference sequence). V trimming: 4 bases; J trimming: 0 bases; junction bases outside the gene matches: 14. DNA of the CDR3: TGTGCCTGGAACGGGGGGACTAGCGGACTTCAGAGCTCCTACAATGAGCAGTTCTTC. Translation gives CAWNGGTSGLQSSYNEQFF.

The chain links TRBV11-3 to TRBJ2-2; 8 nucleotides agree with TRBD2. CDR3 size: 18 residues. V was pared by 2 bases and J by 1 base, with 9 bases of the junction left unmatched. Germline V gene data show CDR1 as SGHNT and CDR2 as YENEEA. The DNA for the CDR3 is TGTGCCAGCAGCTTACCCCCATGGCGGGAGGTGAACACCGGGGAGCTGTTTTTT. Protein: CASSLPPWREVNTGELFF.

This chain uses TRBV27 with TRBJ1-4, with D perhaps matching TRBD1 (6 bases). Germline CDR1 is MNHEY and CDR2 is SMNVEV (reference sequence). Trimming took 6 bases from V and 0 from J, leaving 14 bases between them. This CDR3 is 16 amino acids long. CDR3 coding DNA: TGTGCCAGCAGCCAGGGGAGGGGGGCAACTAATGAAAAACTGTTTTTT. Protein sequence: CASSQGRGATNEKLFF.

This chain uses TRBV19 with TRBJ2-2; the D is unclear. The germline gives CDR1 LNHDA, CDR2 SQIVND (reference sequence). V gave up 2 bases and J gave up 6 bases, with 7 bases separating them. CDR3 size: 13 residues. The CDR3 loop reads CASSIPLSGELFF. The CDR3 DNA sequence: TGTGCCAGTAGTATACCTTTATCCGGGGAGCTGTTTTTT. Based on the CDR3 plus reference TRBV19 and TRBJ2-2, the full variable domain is DGGITQSPKYLFRKEGQNVTLSCEQNLNHDAMYWYRQDPGQGLRLIYYSQIVNDFQKGDIAEGYSVSREKKESFPLTVTSAQKNPTAFYLCASSIPLSGELFFGEGSRLTVL.

V gene TRBV5-6 combines with J gene TRBJ2-2, with D tentatively TRBD2 (7 bases). V was pared by 4 bases and J by 7 bases, with 14 bases between. Germline loops: CDR1 SGHDT, CDR2 YYEEEE. There are 14 residues in the CDR3. CDR3 sequence reads: CASSRGARGGELFF. The CDR3 coding sequence is TGTGCCAGCAGCCGGGGGGCCCGGGGCGGGGAGCTGTTTTTT.

Here the CDR3 reads CASSLGQGSTDTQYF. In DNA form, the CDR3 reads TGTGCCAGCAGCCTGGGACAGGGTAGCACAGATACGCAGTATTTT. This chain joins TRBV7-9 and TRBJ2-3, with 9 bases that match TRBD1. The CDR3 contains 15 residues. The trim removed 5 bases at V and 0 bases at J, leaving 3 bases unmatched. Germline lookup yields CDR1 SEHNR and CDR2 FQNEAQ (reference sequence).